This TCR beta chain was retrieved from a study of blood T cell repertoires in COVID-19. Germline CDR1 reads SGHRS; CDR2 reads YFSETQ. The CDR3 contains 15 residues. V lost 4 bases and J 0 bases, leaving 11 bases between the germline ends. The method was immunoSEQ multiplex PCR; TCRdb's version includes in-frame clones alone and lacks a portion of them. The sample holds about 280,000 clones, 85% to 90% seen once. The study drew participants aged about 18 to 95 years from 20 to 30 US areas. Which cohort a participant joined came from the clinical history participants gave. Recovered participants had two consecutive negative NP/OP PCR tests, healthcare professional clearance, or symptom resolution.

The receptor's source is a woman aged 60-75 years who had recovered from COVID-19. This rearrangement joins TRBV5-1 to TRBJ2-1, with TRBD2 as a possible D gene (5 bases). Sequencing used PBMCs or T cells enriched from blood (not recorded which). This CDR3 reads CASSKGGSSYNEQFF. The CDR3 DNA reads TGCGCCAGCAGCAAGGGTGGGAGCTCCTACAATGAGCAGTTCTTC.